Shown below are 22 T cell receptor beta chains from a single sample sequenced in a study of CD8 T cells in Susac syndrome. Random hexamers primed reverse transcription of roughly 0.5 to 1 ug RNA. TCRdb passed the immunoSEQ multiplex PCR reads through MiXCR, listing each CDR3 protein once. The sample contains roughly 100,000 distinct CDR3 sequences, 94% of which appear only once. Sequencing was done on a sample of CD8+ T cells from PBMCs. These receptors all come from a human donor with Susac syndrome.

V gene TRBV4-3 combines with J gene TRBJ2-1; no clear D gene. The CDR3 sequence is 15 residues long. Trimming took 0 bases from V and 0 from J, leaving 6 bases between them. Germline V lookup: CDR1 LGHNA, CDR2 YSLEER. The CDR3: CASSQDTSSYNEQFF. The CDR3 DNA is TGCGCCAGCAGCCAAGATACGAGCTCCTACAATGAGCAGTTCTTC.

This clonotype has only one observation. V is TRBV7-9 and J is TRBJ2-1; D is unresolved. Germline-derived CDR1 and CDR2 are SEHNR and FQNEAQ (reference sequence). CDR3 length: 12 residues. V was trimmed by 2 bases and J by 7 bases, leaving 6 bases between them. The CDR3 region has the DNA TGTGCCAGCAGCTTAATGGGTAATGAGCAGTTCTTC. The encoded protein is CASSLMGNEQFF.

This chain joins TRBV5-1 and TRBJ1-1; 7 bases match TRBD1. V gave up 4 bases and J gave up 5 bases; unmatched junction bases: 11. Per the germline V gene, CDR1 is SGHRS and CDR2 is YFSETQ. The CDR3 is 15 amino acids. The CDR3 is CASSVGRGGWTEAFF. CDR3 sequence (DNA): TGCGCCAGCAGCGTCGGTAGAGGGGGCTGGACTGAAGCTTTCTTT.

This clonotype was recorded once. The rearrangement joins TRBV20-1 to TRBJ2-5, with D unresolved. This CDR3 is built from 14 residues. Trimming left V 0 bases short and J 4 bases short, with 12 bases between. Germline-derived CDR1 and CDR2 are DFQATT and SNEGSKA (reference sequence). DNA of the CDR3: TGCAGTGCTAGAGATCTAAACGGGTTAGAGACCCAGTACTTC. Its protein product is CSARDLNGLETQYF.

The rearrangement uses TRBV20-1 and TRBJ2-1; 7 bases line up with TRBD1. CDR3 length: 15 residues. The germline V gene encodes CDR1 DFQATT and CDR2 SNEGSKA (reference sequence). The CDR3 DNA reads as TGCAGCAGAACCCGCCGGGACAGCTCCTACAATGAGCAGTTCTTC. Encoded protein: CSRTRRDSSYNEQFF.

This clonotype has only one observation. This chain joins TRBV7-8 and TRBJ2-1; D is uncertain. This CDR3 comprises 12 residues. Germline assignment: CDR1 SGHVS and CDR2 FQNEAQ. V lost 5 bases and J lost 7, with 9 bases in between. In nucleotides, the CDR3 is TGTGCCAGCAGCATTATAAAGAATGAGCAGTTCTTC. This translates into CASSIIKNEQFF.

This rearrangement joins TRBV27 to TRBJ2-3; either TRBD1 or TRBD2 may fit D (5 bases each). Germline CDR1 MNHEY, CDR2 SMNVEV (reference sequence). Between the trimmed V and J ends, which lost 4 bases and 5 bases, there was a span of 13 bases. The CDR3 sequence is 14 residues long. For the CDR3, the DNA is TGTGCCAGCAGTTATTTAGGGGCGGGAGATACGCAGTATTTT. Translation: CASSYLGAGDTQYF.

The chain recombines TRBV12-3 or TRBV12-4 with TRBJ2-1, with D perhaps matching TRBD2 (6 bases). This CDR3 is built from 16 residues. V gave up 7 bases and J gave up 0 bases, with 16 bases separating them. CDR3 bases: TGTGCCAGCATCACAGAGGCGGGGAGCTCCTACAATGAGCAGTTCTTC. Protein: CASITEAGSSYNEQFF.

The chain joins TRBV14 to TRBJ2-6; D uncertain. The germline V gene has CDR1 SGHDN and CDR2 FVKESK. The CDR3 has 15 residues. Trimming pared 4 bases from V and 2 bases from J, leaving 9 bases between. CDR3 amino acids: CASSRPPTGANVLTF. Written as DNA, the CDR3 is TGTGCCAGCAGCCGCCCCCCAACTGGGGCCAACGTCCTGACTTTC.

This rearrangement joins TRBV5-1 to TRBJ2-1; 10 bases align to TRBD2. The germline CDR1 and CDR2 sequences are SGHRS and YFSETQ. V dropped 5 bases and J dropped 4; count of bases not matched to a gene: 6. The CDR3 totals 15 residues. The CDR3 reads CASRTGTSEYNEQFF. The CDR3 nucleotides read TGCGCCAGCAGAACAGGGACTAGCGAATACAATGAGCAGTTCTTC.

The rearrangement joins TRBV11-2 to TRBJ1-6; D remains unclear. The CDR3 is made up of 17 amino acids. Germline lookup yields CDR1 SGHAT and CDR2 FQNNGV. V lost 4 bases and J 2 bases, leaving 15 bases between the germline ends. The CDR3, as DNA: TGTGCCAGCAGCTCCCCGTCGGTCGGAGCCTATAATTCACCCCTCCACTTT. Amino acid sequence: CASSSPSVGAYNSPLHF.

The chain recombines TRBV29-1 with TRBJ1-2; possibly TRBD1 for D (5 bases). Germline V gene data show CDR1 as SQVTM and CDR2 as ANQGSEA. This CDR3 has 13 amino acids. Deletions cut 7 bases from V and 3 bases from J, with 15 bases between. Here the CDR3 reads CSALNRGDYGYTF. The CDR3 DNA follows: TGCAGCGCTCTGAACCGGGGGGACTATGGCTACACCTTC.

The chain recombines TRBV5-6 with TRBJ2-2; perhaps TRBD1 as D (8 bases). This CDR3 has 17 amino acids. The V gene lost 1 base and the J gene lost 3 bases, with 16 bases spanning the gap. CDR1 and CDR2 (germline): SGHDT, YYEEEE. This CDR3 is CASSLQGGTGYTGELFF. In nucleotides, the CDR3 is TGTGCCAGCAGCTTGCAGGGGGGGACAGGTTACACCGGGGAGCTGTTTTTT.

J is TRBJ1-2 and V is TRBV29-1; a weak D match, TRBD1 (5 bases). The CDR3 is 12 residues long. Trimming took 3 bases from V and 2 from J, leaving 7 bases between them. The germline gives CDR1 SQVTM, CDR2 ANQGSEA. This CDR3 is CSVEGTNYGYTF. DNA of the CDR3: TGCAGCGTTGAGGGGACGAACTATGGCTACACCTTC.

The V gene is TRBV19, the J gene TRBJ2-7, with D hard to call. Germline V gene sequence: CDR1 LNHDA, CDR2 SQIVND (reference sequence). The CDR3 is 15 residues long. Trimming removed 9 bases at V and 0 bases at J, with 18 bases between. CDR3 loop: CASSPGSPDSYEQYF. DNA for the CDR3: TGTGCCAGCAGCCCCGGGTCGCCCGACTCCTACGAGCAGTACTTC.

The V call is TRBV6-1, the J call TRBJ2-5; a weak D match, TRBD1 (6 bases). CDR1 is MNHNS, CDR2 SASEGT, per germline. The V end was cut by 1 base, the J end by 2 bases, with 11 bases between. This CDR3 region has 15 residues. The CDR3 sequence: CASSEGPGQQETQYF. The CDR3 DNA reads TGTGCCAGCAGTGAAGGGCCGGGACAACAAGAGACCCAGTACTTC.

V is TRBV12-3 or TRBV12-4 and J is TRBJ2-5, with 8 bases aligning to TRBD1. CDR3 size: 18 residues. With V trimmed by 2 bases and J by 4 bases, 15 bases remained unmatched. The CDR3 nucleotides read TGTGCCAGCAGTTTAAGCCGGGGCAGGACAGGGCGACGAGAGACCCAGTACTTC. Translated, it gives CASSLSRGRTGRRETQYF.

This sequence joins TRBV7-9 and TRBJ2-5; D remains unclear. V was clipped by 5 bases and J by 7 bases, with 8 bases between them. The germline V gene encodes CDR1 SEHNR and CDR2 FQNEAQ (reference sequence). There are 11 residues in the CDR3. The CDR3 nucleotides read TGTGCCAGCAGCGAGGACGGGACCCAGTACTTC. Translated: CASSEDGTQYF.

The chain recombines TRBV5-4 with TRBJ2-3; D might be TRBD2 (6 bases). Deletions cut 1 base from V and 6 bases from J, with 12 bases between. The germline gives CDR1 SGHNT, CDR2 YYREEE (reference sequence). This CDR3 has 14 amino acids. CDR3 in amino acids: CASSLRQGGDTQYF. The CDR3 region has the DNA TGTGCCAGCAGCTTGAGGCAGGGAGGCGATACGCAGTATTTT.

The chain links TRBV11-1 to TRBJ2-1, with D hard to call. CDR1 and CDR2 (germline): SGHAT, FQDESV (reference sequence). Trimming removed 4 bases from V and 9 bases from J, with 13 bases in between. The CDR3 length is 13 residues. The CDR3 reads CASSSPEAVEQFF. As DNA, the CDR3 is TGTGCCAGCAGCTCCCCCGAGGCTGTTGAGCAGTTCTTC. The whole variable domain, remainder taken from reference TRBV11-1 and TRBJ2-1, is EAEVAQSPRYKITEKSQAVAFWCDPISGHATLYWYRQILGQGPELLVQFQDESVVDDSQLPKDRFSAERLKGVDSTLKIQPAELGDSAMYLCASSSPEAVEQFFGPGTRLTVL.

There are a few counts of this clonotype. The chain couples TRBV27 to TRBJ2-5; D unresolved. CDR3 length: 12 residues. V lost 2 bases and J lost 5, with 6 bases in between. Per germline, CDR1 MNHEY and CDR2 SMNVEV (reference sequence). The DNA for the CDR3 is TGTGCCAGCAGTTTAGTCGGTGAGACCCAGTACTTC. It translates to CASSLVGETQYF.

This clonotype was picked up one time. J is TRBJ1-5 and V is TRBV9; TRBD1 might be the D (6 bases). CDR1 and CDR2 from the germline V gene are SGDLS and YYNGEE. V was trimmed by 4 bases and J by 1 base, leaving 12 bases between them. The CDR3 consists of 15 residues. This chain's CDR3 is CASSLQGNSNQPQHF. The DNA for the CDR3 is TGTGCCAGCAGCTTACAGGGAAACAGCAATCAGCCCCAGCATTTT.